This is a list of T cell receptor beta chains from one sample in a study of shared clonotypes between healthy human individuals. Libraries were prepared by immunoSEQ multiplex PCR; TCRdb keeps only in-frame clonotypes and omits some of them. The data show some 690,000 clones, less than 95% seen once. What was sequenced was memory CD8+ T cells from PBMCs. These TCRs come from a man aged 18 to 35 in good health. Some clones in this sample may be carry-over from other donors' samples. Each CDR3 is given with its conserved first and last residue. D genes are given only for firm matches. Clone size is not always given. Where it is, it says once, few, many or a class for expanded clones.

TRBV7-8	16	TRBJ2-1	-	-	CASSSRERVPYNEQFF	TGTGCCAGCAGCTCGAGAGAACGGGTACCCTACAATGAGCAGTTCTTC
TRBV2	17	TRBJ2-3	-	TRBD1	CASSERQDRGPADTQYF	TGTGCCAGCAGTGAACGACAAGACAGGGGGCCCGCAGATACGCAGTATTTT
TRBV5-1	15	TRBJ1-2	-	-	CASSLGPGVDYGYTF	TGCGCCAGCAGCTTGGGTCCAGGGGTCGACTATGGCTACACCTTT
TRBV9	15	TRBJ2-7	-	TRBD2	CASSPREGNSYEQYF	TGTGCCAGCAGCCCCCGGGAGGGAAACTCCTACGAGCAGTACTTC
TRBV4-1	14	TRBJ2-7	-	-	CASSQAQLGREQYF	TGCGCCAGCAGCCAAGCCCAACTAGGTCGCGAGCAGTACTTC
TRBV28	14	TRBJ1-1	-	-	CASSFPTDSFEAFF	TGTGCCAGCAGTTTCCCTACCGACAGCTTTGAAGCTTTCTTT
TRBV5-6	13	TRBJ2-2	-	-	CASSLGDTGELFF	TGTGCCAGCAGCTTGGGTGACACCGGGGAGCTGTTTTTT
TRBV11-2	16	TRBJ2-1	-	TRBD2	CASSLFSREGRNEQFF	TGTGCCAGCAGCTTGTTCTCGCGGGAGGGAAGGAATGAGCAGTTCTTC
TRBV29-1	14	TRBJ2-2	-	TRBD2	CSAGRTSGPGELFF	TGCAGCGCCGGGAGGACTAGCGGGCCCGGGGAGCTGTTTTTT
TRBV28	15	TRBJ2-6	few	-	CASSLGSSGANVLTF	TGTGCCAGCAGTTTAGGGAGCTCTGGGGCCAACGTCCTGACTTTC
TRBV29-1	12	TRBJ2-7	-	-	CSVVAGLNEQYF	TGCAGCGTTGTAGCAGGGCTGAACGAGCAGTACTTC
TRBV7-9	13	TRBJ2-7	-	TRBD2	CASSSGGFYEQYF	TGTGCCAGCAGCTCGGGGGGTTTCTACGAGCAGTACTTC
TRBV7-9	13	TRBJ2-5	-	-	CASSLVRGETQYF	TGTGCCAGCAGCTTAGTCCGCGGGGAGACCCAGTACTTC
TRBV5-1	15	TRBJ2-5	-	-	CASSLEGGRVETQYF	TGCGCCAGCAGCTTGGAAGGAGGCCGGGTGGAGACCCAGTACTTC
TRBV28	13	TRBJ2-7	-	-	CASQRFDGYEQYF	TGTGCCAGCCAACGTTTCGATGGCTACGAGCAGTACTTC
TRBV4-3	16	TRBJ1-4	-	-	CASSQTWEATNEKLFF	TGCGCCAGCAGCCAGACCTGGGAGGCAACTAATGAAAAACTGTTTTTT
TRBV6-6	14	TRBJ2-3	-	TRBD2	CASGASGMGDTQYF	TGTGCCAGCGGGGCTAGCGGGATGGGGGATACGCAGTATTTT
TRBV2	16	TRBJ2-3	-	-	CASSSPRASITDTQYF	TGTGCCAGCAGTAGCCCCCGGGCTTCTATCACAGATACGCAGTATTTT
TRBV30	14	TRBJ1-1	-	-	CAWSVGAGNTEAFF	TGTGCCTGGAGTGTTGGGGCAGGGAACACTGAAGCTTTCTTT